This T cell receptor (beta chain) was identified during a study of human T cells and chemical hapten exposure. As for the study in general: Small volume differences among pooled libraries mainly caused per-sample TCR yield variation.

Study conclusions and caveats: Unchanged with DPC sensitization were TCRs above 1 in 1000 frequency.

The CDR3 length is 15 residues. Trimming took 3 bases from V and 1 from J; bases not matched to a gene: 6. During construction of the library, unique molecular identifiers were attached to individual cDNA molecules for quantitative, reproducible TCR counting. Authors' methods: Per-sample TCR counts ranged from 23,224 to 690,600, median around 100,000. TCRdb analysed the reads with MiXCR anew, one entry per CDR3 protein. In this record, the V and J calls reflect TCRdb's handling and not the investigators' own analysis. Of more than 100,000 distinct CDR3 sequences in the sample, approximately 9% are singletons; the top ten hold 1.2% to 1.5%. Total RNA extraction was carried out from unfractionated whole blood. This clonotype was recorded a few times. Its antigen is as yet unknown.

The chain has TRBV12-3 or TRBV12-4 and TRBJ2-7; 7 bases agree with TRBD2. This TCR was recovered from a human donor in good health. Some clones in this sample may be carry-over from other donors' samples. Sequencing input: whole blood. CDR3 protein: CASSFGLADSYEQYF. As DNA, the CDR3 is TGTGCCAGCAGTTTCGGCCTAGCGGATTCCTACGAGCAGTACTTC.